This paragraph covers one TCR beta chain sequence. Its target is not known. Sequenced by immunoSEQ multiplex PCR; TCRdb stores in-frame clones only, minus some. Found here are some 5,400 clones, about 69% of them singletons; the top ten hold just under 30%. Noted time point: neoterminal ileum biopsy at postoperative endoscopy, about 6 months after surgery. Included were adult ileal or ileocolonic Crohn's patients indicated for ileocolonic resection. The data originate from a study of T cell repertoires in ileal Crohn's disease. About the study: M6 samples are neoterminal ileum biopsies from postoperative colonoscopy. Study-wide results and limits: Every patient over 26.8% clonality showed endoscopic recurrence. Clonal expansions were more frequent in active smokers than non-smokers at surgery.

Germline CDR1 is MRHNA and CDR2 is SNTAGT. Trimming stripped 5 bases from V and 0 bases from J, with 6 bases between. This CDR3 spans 13 amino acids. V is TRBV6-4 and J is TRBJ2-3; weak D call: TRBD2 (6 bases). This sequence was found in an adult with Crohn's disease. What was sequenced was ileal tissue. The DNA for the CDR3 is TGTGCCAGCAGTAGCGGGAGCACAGATACGCAGTATTTT. It encodes CASSSGSTDTQYF.